The sequence of this T cell receptor (beta chain) was determined in a study of spatial heterogeneity in lung cancer. MiXCR was run by TCRdb on the 5' RACE reads, yielding one entry per CDR3 protein. Of around 8,000 distinct CDR3 sequences in the sample, roughly 8.6% are singletons; the top ten hold 40% to 50%. The V gene's germline CDR1 is MGHRA and CDR2 YSYEKL. The CDR3 consists of 15 residues. The ends lost 0 bases at V and 2 bases at J; junction bases unmatched: 4. This clonotype has at least ten counts. For a library built for alpha chains, this beta chain is a stray read; little rests on its size. As to time point: sample taken at primary tumor resection. TCRs were sequenced from unsorted whole RNA of tumor, nontumor lung or PBMC.

The sample consisted of PBMCs, taken at surgery. The sequence came from a male donor with early-stage non-small cell lung cancer. The V call is TRBV4-1, the J call TRBJ2-7, with TRBD1 matching 7 bases. In nucleotides, the CDR3 is TGCGCCAGCAGCCAAGATCCAGGACAGGCCTACGAGCAGTACTTC. This translates into CASSQDPGQAYEQYF.